The text below deals with one T cell receptor (beta chain). This sample was taken from a study of blood T cell repertoires in COVID-19. Study as a whole: Collection of acute and convalescent COVID-19 samples took place in the United States, Italy and Spain. Nucleic acid was either cDNA or gDNA, and it came from T cells, B-cell-depleted T cells, or PBMCs.

Seattle patient enrollment occurred during active infection, with longitudinal follow-up thereafter. Original data processing: It was from reference gene primer amplification that nucleated cell counts were estimated. Produced via immunoSEQ multiplex PCR; TCRdb's table is partial and in-frame only. Clonal size and the V and J genes are those of that table, whereas D and trimming came from the DNA. The data contain roughly 460,000 clones, approximately 90% of them seen just once; the ten biggest clones take up roughly 0.76%. What was sequenced was peripheral blood. This clonotype originated in a man younger than 35 with COVID-19, enrolled during active disease.

This CDR3 reads CASSVTTGGNYNEQFF. CDR3 DNA sequence: TGTGCCAGCAGTGTTACGACAGGGGGAAACTACAATGAGCAGTTCTTC. The rearrangement joins TRBV6-1 to TRBJ2-1; 9 nucleotides match TRBD1. Germline CDR1 and CDR2: MNHNS and SASEGT. V dropped 4 bases and J dropped 3; count of bases not matched to a gene: 7. This CDR3 comprises 16 residues.